This TCR beta chain was identified in a study of identical twins. TCRdb processed the 5' RACE reads anew with MiXCR; each CDR3 protein has one entry. The table has some 630,000 distinct CDR3 sequences, about 7% seen once. This clonotype was recorded a few times. Trimming left V 8 bases short and J 1 base short, with 26 bases between. CDR1 and CDR2 (germline): MGHRA, YSYEKL. The CDR3 length is 18 residues. This sample was also put to use in a study of yellow fever vaccine responses in identical twins. From that report: The authors reported partly convergent, partly personalized vaccine responses in identical twins.

The chain joins TRBV4-1 to TRBJ2-5, with D perhaps TRBD2 (7 bases). The source of this sequence is a woman aged 18-35 years in good health. Specimen: PBMCs. The CDR3 sequence is CASSGIGPPGGPQETQYF. The DNA of the CDR3 is TGCGCCAGCTCTGGGATTGGGCCCCCCGGGGGGCCCCAAGAGACCCAGTACTTC.